The clone carrying this T cell receptor beta chain was detected many times. V lost 5 bases and J lost 0, with 11 bases in between. The CDR3 contains 15 residues. Looked up from germline, CDR1 is LNHDA and CDR2 is SQIVND (reference sequence). TCRdb redid the clone calls on the PCR reads using MiXCR. Altogether 20,000 to 25,000 clones are present, approximately 20% being singletons, with the ten largest covering over 20%. This entry is derived from a study of metastatic and nonmetastatic thyroid tumors. Not a single patient had been given any form of treatment at any point before undergoing thyroid surgery.

This sequence originates from a male donor with papillary thyroid cancer or a benign thyroid nodule (not recorded which). Some clones in this sample may be carry-over from other donors' samples. Sample: blood. This chain links TRBV19 with TRBJ1-5; D remains ambiguous. In nucleotides, the CDR3 is TGTGCCAGTAGTTGGTCAGGTTATAGCAATCAGCCCCAGCATTTT. Protein sequence: CASSWSGYSNQPQHF.